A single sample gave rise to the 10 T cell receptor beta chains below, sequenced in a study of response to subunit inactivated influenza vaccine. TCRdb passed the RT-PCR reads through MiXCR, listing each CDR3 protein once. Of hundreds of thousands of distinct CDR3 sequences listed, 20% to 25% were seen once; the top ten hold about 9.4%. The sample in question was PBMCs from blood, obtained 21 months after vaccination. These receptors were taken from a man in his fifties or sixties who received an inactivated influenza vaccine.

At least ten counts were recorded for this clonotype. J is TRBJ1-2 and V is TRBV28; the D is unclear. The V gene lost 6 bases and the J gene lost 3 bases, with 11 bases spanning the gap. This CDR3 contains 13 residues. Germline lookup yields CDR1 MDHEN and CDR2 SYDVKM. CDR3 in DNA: TGTGCCAGCAGCCCGGACGGGTACTATGGCTACACCTTC. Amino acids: CASSPDGYYGYTF.

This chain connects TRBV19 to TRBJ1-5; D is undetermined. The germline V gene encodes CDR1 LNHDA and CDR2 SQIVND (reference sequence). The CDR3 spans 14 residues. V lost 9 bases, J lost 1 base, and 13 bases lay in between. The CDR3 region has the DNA TGTGCCAGCCGGGAGCTTGTCAGCAATCAGCCCCAGCATTTT. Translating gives CASRELVSNQPQHF.

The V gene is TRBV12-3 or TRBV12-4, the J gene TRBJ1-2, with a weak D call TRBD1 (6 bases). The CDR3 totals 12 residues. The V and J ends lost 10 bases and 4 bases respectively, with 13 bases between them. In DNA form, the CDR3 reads TGTGCCACCGCGGGACAACTCTATGGCTACACCTTC. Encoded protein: CATAGQLYGYTF.

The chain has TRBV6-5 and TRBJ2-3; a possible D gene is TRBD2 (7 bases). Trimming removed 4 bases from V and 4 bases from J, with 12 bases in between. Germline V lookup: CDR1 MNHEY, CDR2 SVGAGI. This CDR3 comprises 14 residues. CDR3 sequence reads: CASSSGGPADTQYF. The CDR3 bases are TGTGCCAGCAGTTCGGGGGGCCCGGCAGATACGCAGTATTTT.

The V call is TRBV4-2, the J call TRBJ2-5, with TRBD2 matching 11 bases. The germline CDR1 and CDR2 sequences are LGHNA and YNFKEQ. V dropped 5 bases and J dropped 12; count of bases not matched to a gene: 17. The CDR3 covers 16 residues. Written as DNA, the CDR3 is TGTGCCAGCAGCTCACATTCAAGGCTAGCGGGGGGCCCAGAGTACTTC. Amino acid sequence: CASSSHSRLAGGPEYF.

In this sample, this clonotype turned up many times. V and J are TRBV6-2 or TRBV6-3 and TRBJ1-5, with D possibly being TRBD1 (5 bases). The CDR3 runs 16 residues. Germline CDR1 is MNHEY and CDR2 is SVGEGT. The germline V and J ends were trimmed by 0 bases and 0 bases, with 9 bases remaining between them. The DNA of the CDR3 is TGTGCCAGCAGTTACTCCCAGGGCCATAGCAATCAGCCCCAGCATTTT. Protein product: CASSYSQGHSNQPQHF.

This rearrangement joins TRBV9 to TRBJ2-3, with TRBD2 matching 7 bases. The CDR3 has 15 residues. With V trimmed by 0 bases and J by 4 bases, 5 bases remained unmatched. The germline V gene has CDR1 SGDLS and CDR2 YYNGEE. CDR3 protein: CASSVAAGASDTQYF. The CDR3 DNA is TGTGCCAGCAGCGTAGCGGCGGGAGCATCAGATACGCAGTATTTT.

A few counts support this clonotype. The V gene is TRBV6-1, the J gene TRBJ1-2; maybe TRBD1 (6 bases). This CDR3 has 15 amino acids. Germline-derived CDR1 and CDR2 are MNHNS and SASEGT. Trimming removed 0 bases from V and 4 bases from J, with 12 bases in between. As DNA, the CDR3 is TGTGCCAGCAGTGAAGCGTGGGGGGCTCGCTATGGCTACACCTTC. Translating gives CASSEAWGARYGYTF.

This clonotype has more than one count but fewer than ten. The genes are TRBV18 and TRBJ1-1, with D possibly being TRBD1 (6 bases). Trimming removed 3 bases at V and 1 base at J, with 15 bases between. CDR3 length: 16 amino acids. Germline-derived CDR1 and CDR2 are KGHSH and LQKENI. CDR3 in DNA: TGTGCCAGCTCACCCGGGGGGGCAGGGACGAACACTGAAGCTTTCTTT. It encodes CASSPGGAGTNTEAFF.

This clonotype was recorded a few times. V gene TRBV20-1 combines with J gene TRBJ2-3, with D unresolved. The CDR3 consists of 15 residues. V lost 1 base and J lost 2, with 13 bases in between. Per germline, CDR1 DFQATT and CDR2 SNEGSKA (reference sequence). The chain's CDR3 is CSARVTLRLTDTQYF. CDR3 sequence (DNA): TGCAGTGCTAGAGTTACTCTTCGGCTCACAGATACGCAGTATTTT.